A selection of T cell receptor beta chains follows, all from one sample in a study of monozygotic twins with inflammatory bowel disease. No DNA is given; TCRdb re-called the 5' RACE reads and lists each CDR3 protein once. The specimen's table records nearly 450,000 distinct CDR3 sequences. The sequenced sample was blood. The origin of the receptors is a human donor with ulcerative colitis or Crohn's disease, or a healthy co-twin of an affected twin (not recorded which). Each CDR3 is given with its conserved first and last residue. Each record gives: V gene, J gene, CDR3 protein.

>TRBV18|TRBJ2-4
CASSPGSGNIQYF
>TRBV3-1|TRBJ1-2
CASSQEMPSFGYTF
>TRBV4-3|TRBJ2-1
CASSQGPPGAYNEQFF
>TRBV6-6|TRBJ1-6
CASEGLGSPLHF
>TRBV7-3|TRBJ1-2
CASSLTGGVGYTF
>TRBV5-5|TRBJ1-5
CASSVGQGAPSNQPQHF
>TRBV4-1|TRBJ1-5
CASSHPGEGGGNQPQHF
>TRBV20-1|TRBJ1-1
CSARDGLLGAEAFF
>TRBV20-1|TRBJ2-1
CSARDRRTRGFTIGNEQFF
>TRBV5-8|TRBJ1-4
CASGQGLGNEKLFF
>TRBV30|TRBJ1-2
CAYLDRRLYGYTF
>TRBV5-6|TRBJ1-2
CASSSDRAHGYTF
>TRBV16|TRBJ2-7
CASSQSAGNSYEQYF
>TRBV5-1|TRBJ2-7
CASSSGGIGTTEEQYF
>TRBV19|TRBJ1-6
CASSRINSPLHF
>TRBV7-2|TRBJ2-7
CASSLARASYEQYF
>TRBV7-9|TRBJ2-5
CASSPIGQGILQETQYF
>TRBV5-1|TRBJ2-5
CASRADQILQETQYF
>TRBV28|TRBJ2-3
CASSLGDTDTQYF
>TRBV5-1|TRBJ1-5
CASRGDGNQPQHF
>TRBV18|TRBJ2-3
CASSLSRLADTDTQYF
>TRBV7-9|TRBJ2-7
CASSPPGTGASYEQYF
>TRBV19|TRBJ2-2
CASRIMNTGELFF
>TRBV12-3/TRBV12-4|TRBJ2-5
CASSFRLAVALGETQYF